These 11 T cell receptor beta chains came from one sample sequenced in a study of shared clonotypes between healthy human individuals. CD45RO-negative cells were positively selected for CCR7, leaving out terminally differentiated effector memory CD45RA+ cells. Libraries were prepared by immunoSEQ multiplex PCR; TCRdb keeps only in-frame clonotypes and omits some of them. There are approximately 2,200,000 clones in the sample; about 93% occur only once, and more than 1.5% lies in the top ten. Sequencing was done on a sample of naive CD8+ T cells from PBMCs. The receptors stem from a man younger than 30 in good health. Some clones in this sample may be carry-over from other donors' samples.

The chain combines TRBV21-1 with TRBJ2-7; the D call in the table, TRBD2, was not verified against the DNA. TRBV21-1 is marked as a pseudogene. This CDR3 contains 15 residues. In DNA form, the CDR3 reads TGTGCCAGCAGCGAATCCGGGACTAGTTCACCCGAGCAGTACTTC. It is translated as CASSESGTSSPEQYF.

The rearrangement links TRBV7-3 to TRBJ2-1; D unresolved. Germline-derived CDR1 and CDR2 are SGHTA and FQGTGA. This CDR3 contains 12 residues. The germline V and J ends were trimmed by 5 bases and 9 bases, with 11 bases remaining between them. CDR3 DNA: TGTGCCAGCAGCACCCGGACGGGTGAGCAGTTCTTC. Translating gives CASSTRTGEQFF.

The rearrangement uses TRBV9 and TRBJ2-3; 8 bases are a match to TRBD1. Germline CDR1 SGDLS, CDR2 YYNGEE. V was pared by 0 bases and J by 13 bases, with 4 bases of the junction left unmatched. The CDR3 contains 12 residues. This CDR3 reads CASSVGTGKKYF. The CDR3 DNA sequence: TGTGCCAGCAGCGTAGGGACAGGGAAAAAGTATTTT.

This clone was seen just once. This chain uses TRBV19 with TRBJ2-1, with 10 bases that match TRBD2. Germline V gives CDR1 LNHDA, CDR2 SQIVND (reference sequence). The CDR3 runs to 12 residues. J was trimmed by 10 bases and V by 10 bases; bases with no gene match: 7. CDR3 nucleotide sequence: TGTGCCACCAAGCGGGAGGGCGGGGAGCAGTTCTTC. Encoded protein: CATKREGGEQFF.

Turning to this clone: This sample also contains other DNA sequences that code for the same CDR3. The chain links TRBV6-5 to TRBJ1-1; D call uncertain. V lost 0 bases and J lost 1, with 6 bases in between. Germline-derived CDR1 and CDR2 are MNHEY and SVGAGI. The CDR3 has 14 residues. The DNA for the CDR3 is TGTGCCAGCAGTTACTCAATTAAGAACACTGAAGCTTTCTTT. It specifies CASSYSIKNTEAFF.

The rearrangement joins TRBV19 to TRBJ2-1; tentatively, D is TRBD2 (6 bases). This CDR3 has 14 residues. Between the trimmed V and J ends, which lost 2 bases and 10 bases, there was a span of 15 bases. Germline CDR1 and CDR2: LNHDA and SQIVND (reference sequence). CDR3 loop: CASSIKRGVGEQFF. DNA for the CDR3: TGTGCCAGTAGTATAAAACGCGGGGTAGGCGAGCAGTTCTTC.

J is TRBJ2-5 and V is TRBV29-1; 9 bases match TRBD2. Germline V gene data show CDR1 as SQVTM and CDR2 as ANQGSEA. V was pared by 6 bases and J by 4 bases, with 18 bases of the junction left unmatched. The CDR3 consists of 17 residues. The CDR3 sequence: CSVGRVASGEWAETQYF. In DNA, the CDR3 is TGCAGCGTGGGCCGCGTGGCTAGCGGGGAGTGGGCAGAGACCCAGTACTTC.

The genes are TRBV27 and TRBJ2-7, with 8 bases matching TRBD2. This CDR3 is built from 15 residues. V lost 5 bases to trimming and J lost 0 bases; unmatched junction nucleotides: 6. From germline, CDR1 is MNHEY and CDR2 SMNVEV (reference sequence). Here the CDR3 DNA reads TGTGCCAGCAGTGAAGGGACTAGGCCCTCCTACGAGCAGTACTTC. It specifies CASSEGTRPSYEQYF.

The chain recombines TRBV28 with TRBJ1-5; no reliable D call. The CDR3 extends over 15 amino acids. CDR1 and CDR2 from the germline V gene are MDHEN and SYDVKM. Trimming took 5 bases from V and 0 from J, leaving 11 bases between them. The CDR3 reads CASSLFLVSNQPQHF. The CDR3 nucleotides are TGTGCCAGCAGTCTCTTTTTGGTTAGCAATCAGCCCCAGCATTTT.

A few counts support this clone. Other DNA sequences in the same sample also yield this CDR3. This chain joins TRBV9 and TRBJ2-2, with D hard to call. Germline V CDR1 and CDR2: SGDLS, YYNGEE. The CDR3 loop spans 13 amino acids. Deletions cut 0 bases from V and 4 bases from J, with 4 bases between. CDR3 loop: CASSVVGTGELFF. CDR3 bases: TGTGCCAGCAGCGTAGTAGGCACCGGGGAGCTGTTTTTT.

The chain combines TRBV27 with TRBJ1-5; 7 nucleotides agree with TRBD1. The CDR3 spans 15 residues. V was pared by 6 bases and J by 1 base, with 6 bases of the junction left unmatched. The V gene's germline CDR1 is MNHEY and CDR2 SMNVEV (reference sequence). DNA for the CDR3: TGTGCCAGCAGGGCTGGACAGGCCAGCAATCAGCCCCAGCATTTT. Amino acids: CASRAGQASNQPQHF.